The 16 T cell receptor beta chains given below trace back to one sample, sequenced in a study of blood T cell repertoires in COVID-19. Produced via immunoSEQ multiplex PCR; TCRdb's table is partial and in-frame only. The table records around 69,000 clones, 70% to 90% of them present only once. Source material: peripheral blood. The source is a man aged 50-60 years with active COVID-19.

This chain uses TRBV5-6 with TRBJ1-2; no definite D call. This CDR3 has 15 amino acids. The V gene lost 4 bases and the J gene lost 4 bases, with 17 bases spanning the gap. Per germline, CDR1 SGHDT and CDR2 YYEEEE. The chain's CDR3 is CASSLWRGKIYGYTF. The DNA for the CDR3 is TGTGCCAGCAGCCTCTGGCGCGGGAAAATCTATGGCTACACCTTC.

This chain joins TRBV27 and TRBJ1-1; D not resolved. Germline values: CDR1 MNHEY, CDR2 SMNVEV (reference sequence). With 4 bases removed from V and 1 base from J, the gap between germline ends came to 10 bases. The CDR3 contains 14 residues. The CDR3 region has the DNA TGTGCCAGCAGTTCAGTTCTAGGGAACACTGAAGCTTTCTTT. Its translation is CASSSVLGNTEAFF.

The chain recombines TRBV10-1 with TRBJ2-1; D ambiguous. The germline gives CDR1 WNHNN, CDR2 SYGVQD (reference sequence). The ends were cut back, 4 bases at V and 1 base at J, with 8 bases in the middle. The CDR3 is made up of 14 amino acids. The CDR3 DNA follows: TGCGCCAGCAGTGTATCCCGGTCCTACAATGAGCAGTTCTTC. Protein: CASSVSRSYNEQFF.

The rearrangement joins TRBV9 to TRBJ2-2, with TRBD2 matching over 7 bases. This CDR3 contains 16 residues. From germline, CDR1 is SGDLS and CDR2 YYNGEE. J lost 4 bases, V lost 3 bases, and 9 bases had no gene match. The CDR3 is CASSARGASGTGELFF. CDR3 DNA sequence: TGTGCCAGCAGCGCCCGTGGGGCTAGCGGCACCGGGGAGCTGTTTTTT.

This chain links TRBV3-1 (or the pseudogene TRBV3-2) with TRBJ1-4; D is uncertain. V lost 1 base to trimming and J lost 5 bases, with 5 bases between them. Germline V lookup: CDR1 LGHDT, CDR2 YNNKEL (reference sequence). CDR3 length equals 13 residues. In nucleotides, the CDR3 is TGTGCCAGCAGCCAAGTCGAGAATGAAAAACTGTTTTTT. This codes for CASSQVENEKLFF.

As concerns this clone: Other DNA sequences from this sample encode an identical CDR3 as well. The chain has TRBV19 and TRBJ1-4; unclear D gene. There are 13 residues in the CDR3. V was trimmed by 6 bases and J by 3 bases, leaving 8 bases between them. Germline CDR1 is LNHDA and CDR2 is SQIVND (reference sequence). DNA of the CDR3: TGTGCCAGTAGGTCAGGCTCTAATGAAAAACTGTTTTTT. Its translation is CASRSGSNEKLFF. Full variable domain (remainder filled in from reference TRBV19 and TRBJ1-4): DGGITQSPKYLFRKEGQNVTLSCEQNLNHDAMYWYRQDPGQGLRLIYYSQIVNDFQKGDIAEGYSVSREKKESFPLTVTSAQKNPTAFYLCASRSGSNEKLFFGSGTQLSVL.

CDR3 in amino acids: CASSQSRGTEAFF. For the CDR3, the DNA is TGTGCCAGCAGCCAGAGTAGGGGCACTGAAGCTTTCTTT. This rearrangement joins TRBV14 to TRBJ1-1; the D gene is possibly TRBD1 (5 bases). Trimming cost V 3 bases and J 4 bases, with 9 bases left between them. The CDR3 covers 13 residues. Germline V gives CDR1 SGHDN, CDR2 FVKESK.

This clone was detected a few times. The chain is built from TRBV6-2 or TRBV6-3 and TRBJ1-2, with D hard to call. The CDR3 totals 11 residues. Per germline, CDR1 MNHEY and CDR2 SVGEGT. Deletions cut 5 bases from V and 5 bases from J, with 6 bases between. CDR3 region: CASSRSYGYTF. CDR3 DNA: TGTGCCAGCAGTCGTTCGTATGGCTACACCTTC.

In this sample, this clone turned up a few times. The rearrangement joins TRBV6-6 to TRBJ2-7; TRBD1 might be the D (5 bases). The CDR3 is 13 amino acids. Germline assignment: CDR1 MNHNY and CDR2 SVGAGI (reference sequence). V was shortened by 8 bases and J by 3 bases, with 14 bases between the two germline ends. The CDR3 DNA is TGTGCCAGCCGAGACAGCGTTTTCTACGAGCAGTACTTC. It encodes CASRDSVFYEQYF.

The V gene is TRBV5-1, the J gene TRBJ1-1; TRBD1 agrees at 7 bases. V lost 7 bases and J lost 8; bases outside the gene matches: 8. There are 12 residues in the CDR3. From germline, CDR1 is SGHRS and CDR2 YFSETQ. The chain's CDR3 is CASSTGTVEAFF. CDR3 sequence (DNA): TGCGCCAGCTCCACCGGGACAGTCGAAGCTTTCTTT.

This chain connects TRBV10-2 to TRBJ1-2; 8 bases line up with TRBD1. The CDR3 extends over 14 amino acids. Germline loops: CDR1 WSHSY, CDR2 SAAADI. The junction had 5 bases not matched to a gene; V was cut back by 4 bases and J by 4 bases. CDR3 in amino acids: CASSGGQGSYGYTF. CDR3 sequence (DNA): TGCGCCAGCAGTGGAGGACAGGGCTCCTATGGCTACACCTTC.

This chain uses TRBV19 with TRBJ2-5; D may be TRBD1 (6 bases). The CDR3 has 16 amino acids. Per germline, CDR1 LNHDA and CDR2 SQIVND (reference sequence). V was pared by 5 bases and J by 7 bases, with 23 bases between. This CDR3 reads CASSVRDTSPRVTQYF. CDR3 DNA: TGTGCCAGTAGTGTCCGGGACACAAGTCCTCGAGTGACCCAGTACTTC.

The chain is built from TRBV4-1 and TRBJ1-2; D perhaps matches TRBD1 (6 bases). CDR1 is MGHRA and CDR2 is YSYEKL in the germline V gene. The CDR3 contains 16 residues. The V end lost 3 bases, the J end lost 8 bases, and 22 bases lay between the germline ends. Written as DNA, the CDR3 is TGCGCCAGCAGCCATCCAATGGGGGGGCGCGGTGAGGGCTACACCTTC. It specifies CASSHPMGGRGEGYTF.

This chain links TRBV5-1 with TRBJ1-6, with 9 bases lining up with TRBD1. CDR1 and CDR2 from the germline V gene are SGHRS and YFSETQ. The ends lost 4 bases at V and 7 bases at J; junction bases unmatched: 12. This CDR3 comprises 17 residues. The CDR3 loop reads CASSRDRENPPNSPLHF. The CDR3 DNA is TGCGCCAGCAGCCGGGACAGGGAAAATCCCCCGAATTCACCCCTCCACTTT.

The chain uses TRBV19 and TRBJ2-1; no clear D gene. The germline V gene has CDR1 LNHDA and CDR2 SQIVND (reference sequence). The length of the CDR3 is 12 residues. V was cut by 5 bases and J by 4 bases, with 6 bases left in between. The CDR3 coding sequence is TGTGCCAGTAGTCTCTCTTACAATGAGCAGTTCTTC. This translates into CASSLSYNEQFF.

The J gene is TRBJ2-3, the V gene TRBV2, with 7 bases identical to TRBD1. The germline V gene has CDR1 SNHLY and CDR2 FYNNEI. This CDR3 contains 13 residues. The V gene end was trimmed by 10 bases and the J gene end by 0 bases; junction bases not matched to a gene: 4. The chain's CDR3 is CAMGTESTDTQYF. CDR3 in DNA: TGTGCCATGGGGACAGAGAGCACAGATACGCAGTATTTT.